Only one count was recorded for the clone carrying this T cell receptor (beta chain). No antigen is known for it. Germline V gene sequence: CDR1 DFQATT, CDR2 SNEGSKA (reference sequence). CDR3 length equals 11 residues. Trimming took 4 bases from V and 7 from J; bases not matched to a gene: 3. This sample is drawn from a study of cytotoxic CD8 clonotypes in ibrutinib-treated CLL. Overall study context: Timing of response sample collection was a median around 13 months after treatment start, with a range of 6 to 36.

Overall study results and limits: The study sampled sustained-remission and progressing patients at different times. Baseline levels were approached again at progression, after clonality had risen at ibrutinib response. The study found public clonotypes uncommon, contracting or stable on treatment.

Sequenced by immunoSEQ multiplex PCR; TCRdb stores in-frame clones only, minus some. This table has fewer than 200,000 clones, approximately 80% appearing once. The rearrangement links TRBV20-1 to TRBJ2-7, with TRBD2 identical over 8 bases. The sequencing used PBMCs, collected after 24 months of ibrutinib treatment. This clonotype was sampled from a human donor with chronic lymphocytic leukemia. CDR3 nucleotide sequence: TGCAGTGCTACCTCGGGGGGGGAGCAGTACTTC. Amino acid sequence: CSATSGGEQYF.